The next 16 T cell receptor beta chains were all read from a single sample in a study of blood T cell repertoires in COVID-19. Method: immunoSEQ multiplex PCR; TCRdb's copy keeps in-frame clones and lacks some. In the table there are roughly 190,000 clones, roughly 90% of which are singletons. The sequenced sample was peripheral blood. These receptor sequences come from a woman aged 40 to 50 who had recovered from COVID-19.

Comment on this clone: The junction and the germline gene differ at one end; a read error may be behind it. V usage is TRBV6-4 and J usage is TRBJ2-2; D possibly corresponds to TRBD2 (6 bases). The CDR3 loop spans 14 amino acids. The germline gives CDR1 MRHNA, CDR2 SNTAGT. The CDR3 DNA is TGTGCCAACAGTTTTAGCGGGAACACCGGGGAGCTGTTTTTT. This sequence encodes CANSFSGNTGELFF.

V gene TRBV5-1 combines with J gene TRBJ2-7; 8 bases are a match to TRBD1. Germline V gene data show CDR1 as SGHRS and CDR2 as YFSETQ. The CDR3 length is 16 residues. V shed 0 bases and J 5 bases; nucleotides not matched to a gene: 10. The CDR3 protein is CASSLVPGQGSDEQYF. The CDR3 DNA is TGCGCCAGCAGCTTGGTTCCTGGACAGGGATCCGACGAGCAGTACTTC.

The chain uses TRBV29-1 and TRBJ2-2; 8 bases are a match to TRBD1. With 3 bases clipped from V and 4 bases from J, the junction kept 10 bases outside the gene matches. CDR1 and CDR2 (germline): SQVTM, ANQGSEA. This CDR3 comprises 16 residues. The CDR3 sequence: CSVESRQGASTGELFF. In nucleotides, the CDR3 is TGCAGCGTTGAGTCCCGGCAGGGGGCATCCACCGGGGAGCTGTTTTTT.

The rearrangement joins TRBV19 to TRBJ2-6, with a possible D match to TRBD2 (6 bases). The germline V gene has CDR1 LNHDA and CDR2 SQIVND (reference sequence). V was trimmed by 3 bases and J by 1 base, leaving 7 bases between them. The CDR3 runs to 15 residues. CDR3 loop: CASSIAGSGANVLTF. CDR3 coding DNA: TGTGCCAGTAGTATCGCGGGGTCTGGGGCCAACGTCCTGACTTTC.

This CDR3 reads CASSWDLQMELFF. The DNA for the CDR3 is TGTGCCAGCAGTTGGGACTTACAAATGGAGCTGTTTTTT. V gene TRBV12-3 or TRBV12-4 combines with J gene TRBJ2-2, with a weak D call TRBD2 (6 bases). Between the trimmed V and J ends, which lost 4 bases and 10 bases, there was a span of 13 bases. This CDR3 is 13 amino acids long.

The chain employs TRBV9 and TRBJ2-7; TRBD1 is a possible D gene (5 bases). Germline lookup yields CDR1 SGDLS and CDR2 YYNGEE. The CDR3 loop spans 14 amino acids. V lost 0 bases and J 3 bases, leaving 10 bases between the germline ends. The CDR3 here is CASSVDQGIYEQYF. Here the CDR3 DNA reads TGTGCCAGCAGCGTAGATCAGGGAATCTACGAGCAGTACTTC. The full variable domain, rest sourced from reference TRBV9 and TRBJ2-7, is DSGVTQTPKHLITATGQRVTLRCSPRSGDLSVYWYQQSLDQGLQFLIQYYNGEERAKGNILERFSAQQFPDLHSELNLSSLELGDSALYFCASSVDQGIYEQYFGPGTRLTVT.

V and J are TRBV5-8 and TRBJ1-1, with D maybe TRBD1 (6 bases). The CDR3 has 14 residues. Trimming left V 5 bases short and J 0 bases short, with 11 bases between. CDR1 SGHTS and CDR2 YDEGEE come from the germline V gene. The CDR3 sequence is CASRQTGLNTEAFF. CDR3 bases: TGTGCCAGCAGACAAACAGGGCTGAACACTGAAGCTTTCTTT.

This chain uses TRBV7-9 with TRBJ1-5, with 8 bases matching TRBD1. There are 17 residues in the CDR3. J gave up 0 bases and V 1 base, and 5 bases lay outside the gene matches. CDR1 is SEHNR, CDR2 FQNEAQ, per germline (reference sequence). This CDR3 reads CASSLVRTGSSNQPQHF. The CDR3 DNA sequence: TGTGCCAGCAGCTTAGTCAGGACAGGGAGTAGCAATCAGCCCCAGCATTTT.

This clone was seen only a few times. This chain connects TRBV7-9 to TRBJ2-2, with a weak D call TRBD1 (6 bases). The V end lost 8 bases, the J end lost 2 bases, and 15 bases lay between the germline ends. From germline, CDR1 is SEHNR and CDR2 FQNEAQ (reference sequence). The CDR3 length is 15 residues. DNA of the CDR3: TGTGCCAGCGGATACTCGGACAGAAACACCGGGGAGCTGTTTTTT. Residues: CASGYSDRNTGELFF.

This rearrangement joins TRBV5-6 to TRBJ2-1, with 10 bases fitting TRBD2. Germline trimming cut 1 base from V and 6 bases from J; bases unmatched to any gene: 13. Germline assignment: CDR1 SGHDT and CDR2 YYEEEE. This CDR3 region has 18 residues. CDR3 protein: CASSLTSSGRSWVNEQFF. Written as DNA, the CDR3 is TGTGCCAGCAGCTTGACTTCTAGCGGGAGATCCTGGGTCAATGAGCAGTTCTTC.

The gene calls are TRBV19 and TRBJ1-5; no clear D. V was pared by 4 bases and J by 3 bases, with 4 bases between. Looked up from germline, CDR1 is LNHDA and CDR2 is SQIVND (reference sequence). This CDR3 spans 12 amino acids. CDR3 sequence: CASSRANQPQHF. The DNA for the CDR3 is TGTGCCAGTAGTAGGGCCAATCAGCCCCAGCATTTT.

This clone has a single count. The V and J genes are TRBV4-2 and TRBJ2-3; D uncertain. In germline, CDR1 is LGHNA, CDR2 YNFKEQ. Trimming removed 2 bases from V and 3 bases from J, with 3 bases in between. The CDR3 sequence is 12 residues long. CDR3: CASSQPTDTQYF. For the CDR3, the DNA is TGTGCCAGCAGCCAACCTACAGATACGCAGTATTTT.

This rearrangement joins TRBV28 to TRBJ2-7, with 10 positions matching TRBD1. J lost 9 bases, V lost 3 bases, and 11 bases had no gene match. Germline loops: CDR1 MDHEN, CDR2 SYDVKM. The CDR3 runs to 15 residues. DNA of the CDR3: TGTGCCAGCAGTTTCTCTGGGACAGGGGCCCTATTGCAGTACTTC. It yields the protein CASSFSGTGALLQYF. The variable domain in full, with the rest retrieved from reference TRBV28 and TRBJ2-7, is DVKVTQSSRYLVKRTGEKVFLECVQDMDHENMFWYRQDPGLGLRLIYFSYDVKMKEKGDIPEGYSVSREKKERFSLILESASTNQTSMYLCASSFSGTGALLQYFGPGTRLTVT.

This chain uses TRBV29-1 with TRBJ1-1, with 9 bases fitting TRBD1. This CDR3 is 14 amino acids long. Germline assignment: CDR1 SQVTM and CDR2 ANQGSEA. J gave up 12 bases and V 5 bases, and 16 bases lay outside the gene matches. CDR3 amino acids: CSVPTRTGATGPFF. The CDR3 DNA reads as TGCAGCGTTCCCACACGGACAGGGGCGACAGGACCTTTCTTT.

This chain uses TRBV28 with TRBJ2-7, with D possibly matching TRBD1 (5 bases). The ends were cut back, 6 bases at V and 2 bases at J, with 8 bases in the middle. This CDR3 has 12 residues. The germline gives CDR1 MDHEN, CDR2 SYDVKM. The CDR3 reads CASRGQPYEQYF. The CDR3 DNA is TGTGCCAGCAGGGGGCAGCCCTACGAGCAGTACTTC.

The CDR3 bases are TGTGCCAGCAATATCGAATGGGGAGAACTACTAGCGGGAGGTGACGAGCAGTACTTC. This translates into CASNIEWGELLAGGDEQYF. The V call is TRBV21-1, the J call TRBJ2-7; the table's TRBD2 call for D was not verified on the DNA. TRBV21-1 is an annotated pseudogene. CDR3 length equals 19 residues.